Sequencing of this TCR beta chain was carried out in a study of siplizumab effects on memory and regulatory T cells. Study results and caveats: Among alloreactive clones, only a minor fraction mapped to unstimulated subsets. The average Treg-derived proportion among mappable alloreactive CD4+ clones was roughly 70% with siplizumab versus about 28% in controls. Major contributors to the alloresponse seemed to be naive T cells, which also appeared more diverse than memory cells. Assignment of a naive or memory phenotype failed for roughly 75-97% of the proliferating CD4+ or CD8+ clones.

TCRdb's copy holds only in-frame clones and misses some; the assay was immunoSEQ multiplex PCR. In the table there are 80,000 to 130,000 clones, about 90% of which are singletons. Notes on this clone: The antigen remains undetermined. This sample includes further DNA sequences coding for the same CDR3.

Sequencing was carried out using Tregs sorted from blood. This receptor was identified in a human donor in good health.

The CDR3 spells CASSVGQGATGELFF. In DNA form, the CDR3 reads TGTGCCAGCAGCGTAGGGCAGGGGGCCACCGGGGAGCTGTTTTTT. V gene TRBV9 combines with J gene TRBJ2-2; 8 bases align to TRBD1. The germline gives CDR1 SGDLS, CDR2 YYNGEE. The trim removed 0 bases at V and 4 bases at J, leaving 2 bases unmatched. CDR3 size: 15 residues.